This record covers a single T cell receptor (beta chain). Using its own MiXCR run on the RT-PCR reads, TCRdb lists one record per CDR3 protein. Among more than 600,000 distinct CDR3 sequences, 12% to 15% were seen once, and the ten largest hold about 3.9%. There are 13 residues in the CDR3. The V end lost 5 bases, the J end lost 7 bases, and 12 bases lay between the germline ends. Germline lookup yields CDR1 SEHNR and CDR2 FQNEAQ (reference sequence). The chain uses TRBV7-9 and TRBJ1-5; D is unclear. The clonotype was recovered from a female donor in good health, serving as a healthy control. The sequenced sample was memory CD4+ T cells from blood. The CDR3, as DNA: TGTGCCAGCAGCCCCATATACGAACAGCCCCAGCATTTT. It encodes CASSPIYEQPQHF.